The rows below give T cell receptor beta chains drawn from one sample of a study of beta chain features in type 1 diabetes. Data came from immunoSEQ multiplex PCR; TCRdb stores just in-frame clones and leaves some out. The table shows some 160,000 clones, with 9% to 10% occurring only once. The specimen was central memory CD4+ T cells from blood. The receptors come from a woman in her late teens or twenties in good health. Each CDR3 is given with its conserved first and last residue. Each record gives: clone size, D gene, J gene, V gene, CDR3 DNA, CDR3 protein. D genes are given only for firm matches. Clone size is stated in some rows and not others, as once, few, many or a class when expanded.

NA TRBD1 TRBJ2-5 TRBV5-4 TGTGCCAGCAGCCAGACGGGACAGGGAACGGTTGAGGAGACCCAGTACTTC CASSQTGQGTVEETQYF
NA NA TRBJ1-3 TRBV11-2 TGTGCCAGCAGCCCCTACTCTGGAAACACCATATATTTT CASSPYSGNTIYF
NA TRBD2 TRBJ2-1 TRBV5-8 TGTGCCAGCAGTTTGATAGGGACTAGCGGGGGGGATGAGCAGTTCTTC CASSLIGTSGGDEQFF
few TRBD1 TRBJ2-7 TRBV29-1 TGCAGCGTTGAAGCCCCCGGGACAGGGAGCTTCGAGCAGTACTTC CSVEAPGTGSFEQYF
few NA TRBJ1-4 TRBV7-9 TGTGCCAGCAGCTTAGGGACCGGGACTAACCCTGAAAAACTGTTTTTT CASSLGTGTNPEKLFF
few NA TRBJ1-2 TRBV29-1 TGCAGCGCTACCTCACAGGGTAACTATGGCTACACCTTC CSATSQGNYGYTF
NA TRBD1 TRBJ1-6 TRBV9 TGTGCCAGCAGCGTGACCGGACAGGGAGCACCCCTCCACTTT CASSVTGQGAPLHF
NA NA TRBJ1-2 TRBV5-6 TGTGCCAGCAGCTTGAGCGCGGGGGAGGATGGCTACACCTTC CASSLSAGEDGYTF
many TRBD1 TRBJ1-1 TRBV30 TGTGCCTGGGGGGGACAGGCCAACACTGAAGCTTTCTTT CAWGGQANTEAFF
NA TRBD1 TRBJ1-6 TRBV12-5 TGTGCTAGTGGCAGGGGGGATTCACCCCTCCACTTT CASGRGDSPLHF
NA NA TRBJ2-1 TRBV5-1 TGCGCCAGCAGCGCGAGTCGTAGGAGCTCCTACAATGAGCAGTTCTTC CASSASRRSSYNEQFF
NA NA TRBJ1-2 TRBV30 TGTGCCTGGACGACGGAACTAAGAGGAGGCTACACCTTC CAWTTELRGGYTF
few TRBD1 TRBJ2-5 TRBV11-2 TGTGCCAGCAGCTTTCAGGGGGCAGAGACCCAGTACTTC CASSFQGAETQYF
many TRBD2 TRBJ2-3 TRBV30 TGTGCCTGGAGTCGCGGGAGCGACGGCACAGATACGCAGTATTTT CAWSRGSDGTDTQYF
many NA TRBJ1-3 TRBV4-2 TGTGCCAGCAGCCAAGACAGGGCGAACTCTGGAAACACCATATATTTT CASSQDRANSGNTIYF
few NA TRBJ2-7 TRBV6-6 TGTGCCAGCACCCTGGACAGTGTGACCTACGAGCAGTACTTC CASTLDSVTYEQYF
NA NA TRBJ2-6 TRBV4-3 TGCGCCAGCAGGGCGGCAACATCTGGGGCCAACGTCCTGACTTTC CASRAATSGANVLTF
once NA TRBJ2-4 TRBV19 TGTGCCAGTAGTATTGGAGTCAGTGACATTCAGTACTTC CASSIGVSDIQYF
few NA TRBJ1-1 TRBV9 TGTGCCAGCAGCCCTCTGAACACTGAAGCTTTCTTT CASSPLNTEAFF
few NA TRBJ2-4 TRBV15 TGTGCCACCAGCAGACCATTCAGGGTCCCTTCCGTTAGAGTCAAAAACATTCAGTACTTC CATSRPFRVPSVRVKNIQYF
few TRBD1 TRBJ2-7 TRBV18 TGTGCCAGCTCAGTTGGGACAGGGCGCGAGCAGTACTTC CASSVGTGREQYF
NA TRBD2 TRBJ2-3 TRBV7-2 TGTGCCAGCAGCGCTAGCGGGGGTAAGGGAGATACGCAGTATTTT CASSASGGKGDTQYF
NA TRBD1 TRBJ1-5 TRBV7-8 TGTGCCAGCAGCTTATCAGGGGGCGAGCAGCCCCAGCATTTT CASSLSGGEQPQHF
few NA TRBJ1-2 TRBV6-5 TGTGCCAGCAACGCCCAATGGGGAGATGGCTACACCTTC CASNAQWGDGYTF
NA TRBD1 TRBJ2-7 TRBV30 TGTGCCTGGAGTGGAGCCGGACAGGGGGCCTACGAGCAGTACTTC CAWSGAGQGAYEQYF
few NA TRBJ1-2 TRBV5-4 TGTGCCAGCAGCTTGAGAGGATACCTGGGCTACACCTTC CASSLRGYLGYTF
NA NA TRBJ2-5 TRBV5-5 TGTGCCAGCAGCTTTGGAGGGGTTGGGGAGACCCAGTACTTC CASSFGGVGETQYF
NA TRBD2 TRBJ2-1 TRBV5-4 TGTGCCAGCCATAGCGGGGGAACCCCTCGACGGTATGAGCAGTTCTTC CASHSGGTPRRYEQFF
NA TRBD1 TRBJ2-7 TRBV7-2 TGTGCCAGCAGCTTCACCGGGACAGGCTCCTACGAGCAGTACTTC CASSFTGTGSYEQYF
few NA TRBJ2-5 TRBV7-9 TGTGCCAGCAGCTTTACAGGATCGGAGACCCAGTACTTC CASSFTGSETQYF
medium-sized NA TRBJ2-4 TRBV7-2 TGTGCCAGCAGCTTAAAGGGGGAAAACATTCAGTACTTC CASSLKGENIQYF
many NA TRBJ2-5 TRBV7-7 TGTGCTAGCAGCTTAGGGGCAGAAGAGACCCAGTACTTC CASSLGAEETQYF
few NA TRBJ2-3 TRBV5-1 TGCGCCAGCAGCTTGGCCGGAGGGCGGGCAGATACGCAGTATTTT CASSLAGGRADTQYF
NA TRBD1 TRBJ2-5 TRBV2 TGTGCCAGCAGTGAAGGGGACAGCCGGACCCAGTACTTC CASSEGDSRTQYF
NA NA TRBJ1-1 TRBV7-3 TGTGCCAGCAGCCGGGACTACTTGTATGAAGCTTTCTTT CASSRDYLYEAFF
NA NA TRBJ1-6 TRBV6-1 TGTGCCAGCAGTTTGGAGGGGACCGATTCACCCCTCCACTTT CASSLEGTDSPLHF
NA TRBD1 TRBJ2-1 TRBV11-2 TGTGCCAGCAGCGTAGAGGGACAGGGTATCTATGAGCAGTTCTTC CASSVEGQGIYEQFF
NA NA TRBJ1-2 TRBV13 TGTGCCAGCAGCCGGGGGGGTGACTATGGCTACACCTTC CASSRGGDYGYTF
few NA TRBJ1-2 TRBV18 TGTGCCAGCTCACCCGGACGGGAGCTCTATGGCTACACCTTC CASSPGRELYGYTF
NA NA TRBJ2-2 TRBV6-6 TGTGCCAGCAGTTACTCGGGCAGAAGCACCGGGGAGCTGTTTTTT CASSYSGRSTGELFF
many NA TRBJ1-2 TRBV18 TGTGCCAGCTCACCACCGGAGAAGGCCTATGGCTACACCTTC CASSPPEKAYGYTF
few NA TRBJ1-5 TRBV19 TGTGCCAGTACCTCGGACAAGGAGAAGCCCCAGCATTTT CASTSDKEKPQHF